These 32 T cell receptor beta chains originate from one sample sequenced in a study of tumor-infiltrating lymphocytes in primary liver carcinoma. Extraction of RNA together with DNA used about 17-30 mg of unsorted bulk tissue. Using a constant-region primer together with ProtoScript II reverse transcriptase, TCR beta cDNA was made from about 490 ng of total RNA. Three rounds of nested multiplex PCR with slightly modified ARM-PCR produced TCR beta libraries. The two initial PCR rounds, approximately 10 cycles each, used TRBV1-TRBV30 forward and C-beta reverse primers. TCRdb reanalysed the multiplex PCR reads using MiXCR and keeps one entry per CDR3 protein. Of about 30,000 distinct CDR3 sequences listed, roughly 70% are singletons. Sample: liver tumor tissue from sampling region 3. Subset meaning: tumor region T3, left-lateral pole. Receptor source: a woman in her 30s with primary liver carcinoma and hepatitis B virus infection.

Points on this clonotype: One end of the junction varies from germline; a read error may be responsible. The V gene is TRBV29-1, the J gene TRBJ2-1, with 8 bases lining up with TRBD1. CDR3 length equals 16 residues. Germline lookup yields CDR1 SQVTM and CDR2 ANQGSEA. This CDR3 is CGVEWDRIRSYNEQFF. DNA for the CDR3: TGCGGCGTTGAATGGGACAGGATTAGATCTTACAATGAGCAGTTCTTC.

Concerning this clonotype itself: Since no conserved phenylalanine or tryptophan closes the CDR3, a read error is the likely cause. The chain carries TRBV11-2 and TRBJ1-1; 8 positions agree with TRBD1. Per germline, CDR1 SGHAT and CDR2 FQNNGV. The CDR3 sequence is 14 residues long. CDR3 residues: CPSRYTGGRAEAFS. The CDR3 DNA reads TGTCCCAGCAGGTATACAGGGGGGAGGGCTGAAGCTTTCTCT.

There are many counts of this clonotype. This chain links TRBV7-9 with TRBJ1-2; D unresolved. Looked up from germline, CDR1 is SEHNR and CDR2 is FQNEAQ (reference sequence). Trimming removed 0 bases from V and 6 bases from J, with 17 bases in between. The CDR3 extends over 16 amino acids. The CDR3 loop is CASSLASRGQTNGYTF. The CDR3, as DNA: TGTGCCAGCAGCTTAGCGTCCCGAGGCCAGACGAATGGCTACACCTTC.

On this clonotype: Just one base apart from a much larger clone, this may be a read error. V is TRBV12-3 or TRBV12-4 and J is TRBJ2-7; D is undetermined. The CDR3 spans 11 residues. The chain's CDR3 is CVSRRFDEQYF. DNA for the CDR3: TGTGTCAGCCGTAGGTTCGACGAGCAGTACTTC.

Notes on this clonotype: Germline is not matched at one junction end, which may reflect a read error. The DNA for the CDR3 is TGTCCCAGCAGTCCGCGGAGATGGTTCACCGGGGAGCTGTTTTTT. Its protein is CPSSPRRWFTGELFF. V usage is TRBV6-5 and J usage is TRBJ2-2, with D uncertain. The length of the CDR3 is 15 residues. CDR1 and CDR2 (germline): MNHEY, SVGAGI.

About this clonotype itself: A much bigger clone sits one base away, suggesting this may be a read error. The chain carries TRBV4-1 and TRBJ1-4; D gene unclear. V was cut by 0 bases and J by 5 bases, with 10 bases left in between. The CDR3 extends over 15 amino acids. Germline-derived CDR1 and CDR2 are MGHRA and YSYEKL. The CDR3 reads CASSQEVPLNEKLFF. CDR3 sequence (DNA): TGCGCCAGCAGCCAAGAGGTTCCCTTGAATGAAAAACTGTTTTTT.

Comments on this clonotype: A much larger clone differs from this one at a single base, so this may be a read error. The V gene is TRBV4-2, the J gene TRBJ2-7; D not certain. In germline, CDR1 is LGHNA, CDR2 YNFKEQ. The CDR3 sequence is 12 residues long. CDR3 sequence: CAYSQEVRKQYF. The CDR3 nucleotides are TGTGCCTACAGCCAAGAGGTGCGGAAGCAATACTTC.

This clonotype was picked up one time. Because it lacks the conserved phenylalanine or tryptophan at the end, this CDR3 is likely a read error. J is TRBJ2-5 and V is TRBV12-3 or TRBV12-4, with D tentatively TRBD2 (6 bases). This CDR3 region has 15 residues. DNA of the CDR3: TGTGTCAGCAACACCTACCCCGGGAGTGAAGAGACCCAGTACTCC. Its protein product is CVSNTYPGSEETQYS.

The chain combines TRBV11-2 with TRBJ1-2; TRBD1 matches at 7 bases. The CDR3 has 15 amino acids. The germline gives CDR1 SGHAT, CDR2 FQNNGV. CDR3: CTNSLEGASGGGYTF. CDR3 in DNA: TGTACCAACAGCTTAGAGGGGGCCAGTGGCGGTGGCTACACCTTC.

On this clonotype itself: The junction departs from germline at one end; a sequencing error may be responsible. The V and J genes are TRBV6-1 and TRBJ1-2; no reliable D call. The CDR3 contains 18 residues. CDR1 and CDR2 (germline): MNHNS, SASEGT. The CDR3 coding sequence is TGTGCCAGCAGTGAATGGTTCCTGGTCCTTAGATCTGACTATGGCTACGCCTTC. Its translation is CASSEWFLVLRSDYGYAF.

This clonotype occurred once. Germline is not matched at one junction end, which may reflect a read error. The chain's CDR3 is CASSPWAGKLLF. CDR3 DNA: TGTGCCAGCAGCCCTTGGGCGGGAAAACTGTTATTT. The rearrangement joins TRBV11-2 to TRBJ1-4; no definite D call. The CDR3 has 12 residues. The germline CDR1 and CDR2 sequences are SGHAT and FQNNGV.

At least ten counts were recorded for this clonotype. This rearrangement joins TRBV11-2 to TRBJ2-7; 12 bases match TRBD1. The CDR3 is 16 amino acids. V shed 3 bases and J 7 bases; nucleotides not matched to a gene: 10. Germline V lookup: CDR1 SGHAT, CDR2 FQNNGV. The CDR3 region is CASSFGTGGGFEEQYF. CDR3 bases: TGTGCCAGCAGCTTTGGGACAGGGGGCGGATTCGAAGAGCAGTACTTC.

The chain employs TRBV11-2 and TRBJ2-5; 12 bases are shared with TRBD2. This CDR3 has 16 residues. Germline CDR1 SGHAT, CDR2 FQNNGV. DNA for the CDR3: TGTATAAGCAGCCCTATCGGACTAGCGGGAATAGAGACCCAGTACTTC. Protein sequence: CISSPIGLAGIETQYF.

Concerning this clonotype itself: One end of the junction does not line up with germline, which may come from a read error. The chain recombines TRBV28 with TRBJ2-1, with D perhaps assigned TRBD1 or TRBD2 (7 bases each). The CDR3 is made up of 17 amino acids. CDR1 is MDHEN, CDR2 SYDVKM, per germline. The CDR3 sequence: CASTHYRGGLSYYEEFF. As DNA, the CDR3 is TGTGCCAGCACCCACTACAGGGGAGGGCTATCCTACTATGAGGAGTTCTTC.

Regarding this clonotype: The junction differs from germline at one of its ends, possibly a read error. The V gene is TRBV6-5, the J gene TRBJ1-6; D gene unclear. The CDR3 sequence is 15 residues long. Germline CDR1 is MNHEY and CDR2 is SVGAGI. CDR3: CASRERSVPPSPHHF. The DNA for the CDR3 is TGTGCCAGCAGGGAAAGGAGTGTCCCCCCTTCACCCCACCACTTT.

A word on this clonotype: This could be a read error, since a much larger clone is one nucleotide away. The chain uses TRBV5-8 and TRBJ1-5; D is unclear. The CDR3 length is 12 residues. Trimming removed 8 bases from V and 9 bases from J, with 15 bases in between. The germline CDR1 and CDR2 sequences are SGHTS and YDEGEE. In DNA, the CDR3 is TGTGCCAGTAGCCTGACTTGGCTGCCCCAGCATTTT. This codes for CASSLTWLPQHF.

A note on this clonotype: This may be a read error: a much more frequent sequence differs by one nucleotide. The rearrangement links TRBV11-3 to TRBJ2-6, with D possibly being TRBD1 (5 bases). Germline V gene data show CDR1 as SGHNT and CDR2 as YENEEA. CDR3 length: 15 amino acids. The CDR3 DNA is TGTGCCAGCAGCCTGTCAGGGTCTGGGGCCAACGTCATGACTTTC. Translation: CASSLSGSGANVMTF. The full variable domain, with the rest looked up from reference TRBV11-3 and TRBJ2-6, is EAGVVQSPRYKIIEKKQPVAFWCNPISGHNTLYWYLQNLGQGPELLIRYENEEAVDDSQLPKDRFSAERLKGVDSTLKIQPAELGDSAVYLCASSLSGSGANVMTFGAGSRLTVL.

About this clonotype itself: The CDR3 does not close with the conserved phenylalanine or tryptophan, likely indicating a read error. Because the CDR3's place on the DNA is in doubt, the DNA is left out and the CDR3 is given as listed by TCRdb. This chain joins TRBV6-5 and TRBJ2-5; TRBD1, the table's D call, lacks a check against the DNA. The CDR3 length is 13 residues, termini included. CDR1 MNHEY and CDR2 SVGAGI come from the germline V gene. The CDR3 loop is CASSTDSGLTQYL.

In its sample, this clonotype was seen many times. One junction end disagrees with the germline gene, perhaps due to a read error. The rearrangement joins TRBV6-1 to TRBJ2-5, with D perhaps matching TRBD2 (6 bases). From germline, CDR1 is MNHNS and CDR2 SASEGT. The CDR3 length is 16 residues. CDR3 nucleotide sequence: TGTGCCAGCAGTGACCCGACTAGGGTTTACCAGGAGACCCAGTACTTC. Protein product: CASSDPTRVYQETQYF.

In this sample, this clonotype turned up once. An end of the junction does not agree with germline; a read error may underlie this. This chain connects TRBV11-3 to TRBJ2-2; TRBD1 matches at 8 bases. Germline CDR1 and CDR2: SGHNT and YENEEA. The CDR3 covers 14 residues. The CDR3 sequence: CASSLPGGTGVLFF. CDR3 DNA sequence: TGTGCCAGCAGCTTACCAGGGGGCACCGGGGTGCTGTTTTTT.

J is TRBJ2-1 and V is TRBV4-3; D might be TRBD2 (5 bases). The CDR3 loop spans 16 amino acids. The V end lost 0 bases, the J end lost 4 bases, and 13 bases lay between the germline ends. Germline CDR1 reads LGHNA; CDR2 reads YSLEER. CDR3 residues: CASSQDAGGSYNEQFF. Here the CDR3 DNA reads TGCGCCAGCAGCCAAGATGCCGGAGGCTCATACAATGAGCAGTTCTTC.

With regard to this clonotype: The junction and the germline gene differ at one end; a read error may be behind it. This chain links TRBV4-3 with TRBJ2-1; tentatively, D is TRBD2 (7 bases). The CDR3 runs 15 residues. Germline V lookup: CDR1 LGHNA, CDR2 YSLEER. CDR3 in amino acids: CASSHDGGRYSEQFF. The CDR3 nucleotides are TGCGCCAGCAGCCATGACGGGGGGCGCTACAGTGAGCAGTTCTTC.

Relative to its sample, this clonotype is large. The rearrangement joins TRBV11-2 to TRBJ2-1; 7 bases agree with TRBD1. There are 14 residues in the CDR3. Germline lookup yields CDR1 SGHAT and CDR2 FQNNGV. V was clipped by 5 bases and J by 6 bases; unmatched bases: 7. Written as DNA, the CDR3 is TGTGCCAGCAGCCACCGAGGGACAGCCAATGAGCAGTTCTTC. Amino acid sequence: CASSHRGTANEQFF.

Turning to this clonotype: In this CDR3 the conserved last residue, phenylalanine or tryptophan, is missing, so a read error is likely. The chain recombines TRBV11-3 with TRBJ2-7; TRBD1 matches 8 bases. Germline values: CDR1 SGHNT, CDR2 YENEEA. CDR3 length: 16 amino acids. CDR3 protein: CTSSRRDRNYSYEQYL. The CDR3 DNA sequence: TGTACCAGCAGCCGCCGGGACAGGAATTACTCCTACGAGCAGTACTTA.

This clonotype has at least ten counts. The V gene is TRBV7-3, the J gene TRBJ2-1; 8 bases fit TRBD1. V gave up 2 bases and J gave up 7 bases; unmatched junction bases: 4. Germline CDR1 and CDR2: SGHTA and FQGTGA. The CDR3 totals 14 residues. CDR3 sequence: CASSLGQGTNEQFF. In DNA form, the CDR3 reads TGTGCCAGCAGCTTAGGACAGGGTACGAATGAGCAGTTCTTC.

With respect to this clonotype: The CDR3 carries no conserved terminal phenylalanine or tryptophan, so it likely arises from a read error. This chain joins TRBV10-3 and TRBJ2-5; D is unclear. The V and J ends lost 0 bases and 2 bases respectively, with 10 bases between them. From germline, CDR1 is ENHRY and CDR2 SYGVKD. This CDR3 comprises 15 residues. The CDR3 sequence is CAISESITRQETQYL. CDR3 bases: TGTGCCATCAGTGAGTCGATTACCAGACAAGAGACCCAGTACTTA.

Worth noting for this clonotype: At one end the junction does not follow the germline gene, possibly because of a read error. CDR3 in DNA: TGTACCAGCAGCCCGAGGGGTCTAGCGGGAGGTGTGGATACGCAGTATTTT. It yields the protein CTSSPRGLAGGVDTQYF. The chain employs TRBV11-2 and TRBJ2-3; 11 positions agree with TRBD2. Germline V gene data show CDR1 as SGHAT and CDR2 as FQNNGV. The CDR3 spans 17 residues.

A word on this clonotype: Likely a read error: the CDR3 ends without its conserved phenylalanine or tryptophan. This chain joins TRBV11-2 and TRBJ1-1; D remains unclear. The CDR3 length is 14 residues. CDR1 and CDR2 from the germline V gene are SGHAT and FQNNGV. CDR3 sequence: CASSLSWVNTEAFL. CDR3 DNA sequence: TGTGCCAGTAGCTTATCCTGGGTGAACACTGAAGCTTTCCTT.

A word on this clonotype: A much larger clone differs from this one at a single base, so this may be a read error. The conserved phenylalanine or tryptophan is not found at the CDR3 terminus, so this likely reflects a read error. The J gene is TRBJ2-5, the V gene TRBV6-5; 9 bases line up with TRBD1. CDR3 length: 15 amino acids. The germline V gene has CDR1 MNHEY and CDR2 SVGAGI. The chain's CDR3 is CACSHDTGGEEIQYL. CDR3 sequence (DNA): TGTGCCTGCAGTCATGATACAGGGGGCGAGGAGATCCAGTACCTC.

Details on this clonotype: This CDR3 fails to terminate in the conserved phenylalanine or tryptophan, so it likely reflects a read error. The DNA of the CDR3 is TGTGCCAGCAGCCGGCAGGGAGTGATTGGGGGCTACACCCCC. This gives the protein CASSRQGVIGGYTP. The genes are TRBV5-4 and TRBJ1-2; D might be TRBD1 (5 bases). V lost 4 bases to trimming and J lost 8 bases, with 18 bases between them. Germline values: CDR1 SGHNT, CDR2 YYREEE (reference sequence). The CDR3 sequence is 14 residues long.

Note on this clonotype: Here the CDR3 omits its conserved ending phenylalanine or tryptophan, so a read error is the likely source. The genes are TRBV12-3 or TRBV12-4 and TRBJ1-2; TRBD1 agrees at 7 bases. CDR3 size: 13 residues. CDR3 in amino acids: CVSSPRDSYDYTL. CDR3 DNA: TGTGTCAGCAGTCCCCGGGACAGCTATGACTACACCTTA.

Note on this clonotype: One junction end does not reproduce the germline sequence, and a read error may be involved. J is TRBJ2-3 and V is TRBV11-2; D is unclear. The end of the DNA fits TRBJ1-5 better, so the J call may be wrong. The CDR3 has 15 residues. Germline V gene data show CDR1 as SGHAT and CDR2 as FQNNGV. CDR3 protein: CARSSGSGRADTQHF. CDR3 coding DNA: TGTGCCAGGAGCTCAGGAAGCGGGAGGGCAGATACACAGCATTTT.